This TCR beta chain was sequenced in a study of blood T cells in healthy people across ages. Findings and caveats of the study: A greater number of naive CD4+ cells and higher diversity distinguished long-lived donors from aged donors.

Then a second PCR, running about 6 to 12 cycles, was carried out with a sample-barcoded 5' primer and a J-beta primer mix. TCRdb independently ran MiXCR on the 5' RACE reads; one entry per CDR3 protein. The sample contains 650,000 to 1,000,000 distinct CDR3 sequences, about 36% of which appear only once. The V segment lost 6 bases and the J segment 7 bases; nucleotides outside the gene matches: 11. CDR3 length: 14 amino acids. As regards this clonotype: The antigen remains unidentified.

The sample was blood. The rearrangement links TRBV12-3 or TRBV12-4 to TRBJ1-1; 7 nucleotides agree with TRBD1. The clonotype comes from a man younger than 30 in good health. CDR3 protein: CASSLTGAADEAFF. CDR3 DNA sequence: TGTGCCAGCAGCCTAACAGGGGCCGCGGATGAAGCTTTCTTT.